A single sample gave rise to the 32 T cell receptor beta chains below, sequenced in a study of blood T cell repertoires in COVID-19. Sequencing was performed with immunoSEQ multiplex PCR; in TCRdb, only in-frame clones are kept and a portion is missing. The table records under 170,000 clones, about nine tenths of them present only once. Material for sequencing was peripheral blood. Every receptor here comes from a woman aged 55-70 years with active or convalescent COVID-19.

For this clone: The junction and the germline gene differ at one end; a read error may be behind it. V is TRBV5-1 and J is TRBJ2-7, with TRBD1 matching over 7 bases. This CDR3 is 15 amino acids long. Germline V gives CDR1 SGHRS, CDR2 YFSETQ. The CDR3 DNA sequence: TGCGCCAGCAGCCCATCCGGGACAGAAGTCCTCCTGTCCCGCTTC. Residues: CASSPSGTEVLLSRF.

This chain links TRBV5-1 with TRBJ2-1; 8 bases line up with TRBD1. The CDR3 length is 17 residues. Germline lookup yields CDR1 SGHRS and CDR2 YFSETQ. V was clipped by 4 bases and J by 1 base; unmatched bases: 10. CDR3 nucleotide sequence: TGCGCCAGCAGCCCGACGGGACAGGCTATATCCTACAATGAGCAGTTCTTC. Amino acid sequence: CASSPTGQAISYNEQFF.

The DNA of the CDR3 is TGTGCCAGCAGAAATAGCGGGGGGCCCGTCCGCGGGGAGCTGTTTTTT. Translation gives CASRNSGGPVRGELFF. The chain links TRBV7-2 to TRBJ2-2; 10 bases are a match to TRBD2. This CDR3 spans 16 amino acids. Germline CDR1 and CDR2: SGHTA and FQGNSA. Trimming took 6 bases from V and 7 from J; bases not matched to a gene: 11. The entire variable domain, with the rest obtained from reference TRBV7-2 and TRBJ2-2, is as follows: GAGVSQSPSNKVTEKGKDVELRCDPISGHTALYWYRQSLGQGLEFLIYFQGNSAPDKSGLPSDRFSAERTGGSVSTLTIQRTQQEDSAVYLCASRNSGGPVRGELFFGEGSRLTVL.

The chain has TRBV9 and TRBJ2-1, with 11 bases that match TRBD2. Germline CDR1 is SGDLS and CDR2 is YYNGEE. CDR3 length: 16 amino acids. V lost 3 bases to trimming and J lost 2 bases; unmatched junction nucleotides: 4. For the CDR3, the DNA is TGTGCCAGCAGCGCCCTAGCGGGGGGAACCTACAATGAGCAGTTCTTC. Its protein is CASSALAGGTYNEQFF.

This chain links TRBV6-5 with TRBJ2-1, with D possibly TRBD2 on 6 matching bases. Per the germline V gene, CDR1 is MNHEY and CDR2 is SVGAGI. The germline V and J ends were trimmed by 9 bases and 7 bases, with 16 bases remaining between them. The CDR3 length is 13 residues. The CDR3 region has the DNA TGTGCCAGTAGAAGGACTATCTTAAATGAGCAGTTCTTC. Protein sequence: CASRRTILNEQFF.

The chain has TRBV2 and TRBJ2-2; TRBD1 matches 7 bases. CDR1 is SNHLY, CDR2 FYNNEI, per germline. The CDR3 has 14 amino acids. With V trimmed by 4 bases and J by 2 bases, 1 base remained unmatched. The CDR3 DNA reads TGTGCCAGCAGTGGACAGGGAAACACCGGGGAGCTGTTTTTT. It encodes CASSGQGNTGELFF.

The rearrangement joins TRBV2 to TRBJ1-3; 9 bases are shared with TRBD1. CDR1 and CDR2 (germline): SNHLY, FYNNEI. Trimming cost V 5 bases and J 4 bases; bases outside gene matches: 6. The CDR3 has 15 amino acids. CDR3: CASSHRGPGGNTIYF. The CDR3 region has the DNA TGTGCCAGCAGTCACAGGGGGCCGGGAGGAAACACCATATATTTT.

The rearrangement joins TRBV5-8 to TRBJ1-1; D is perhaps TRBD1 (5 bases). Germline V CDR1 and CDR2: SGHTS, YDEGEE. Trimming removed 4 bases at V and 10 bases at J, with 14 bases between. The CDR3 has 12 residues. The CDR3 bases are TGTGCCAGCAGCCCGTCCGGGCAGGGAGCTTTCTTT. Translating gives CASSPSGQGAFF.

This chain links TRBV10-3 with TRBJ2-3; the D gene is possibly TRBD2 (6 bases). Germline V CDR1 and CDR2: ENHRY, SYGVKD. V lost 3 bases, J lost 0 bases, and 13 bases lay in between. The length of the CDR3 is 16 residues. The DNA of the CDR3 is TGTGCCATCAGTGAATCGGACTACTCTAGCACAGATACGCAGTATTTT. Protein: CAISESDYSSTDTQYF.

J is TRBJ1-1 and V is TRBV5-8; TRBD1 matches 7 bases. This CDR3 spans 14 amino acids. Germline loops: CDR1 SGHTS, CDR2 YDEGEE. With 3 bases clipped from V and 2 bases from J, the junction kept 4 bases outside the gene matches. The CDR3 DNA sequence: TGTGCCAGCAGCTCCCGGGACAGCAACACTGAAGCTTTCTTT. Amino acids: CASSSRDSNTEAFF.

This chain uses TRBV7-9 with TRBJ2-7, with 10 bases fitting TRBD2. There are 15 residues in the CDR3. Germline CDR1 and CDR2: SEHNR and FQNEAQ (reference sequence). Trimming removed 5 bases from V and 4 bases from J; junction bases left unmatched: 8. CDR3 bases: TGTGCCAGCAGCCCCCCGGGACTAGCGAAATACGAGCAGTACTTC. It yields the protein CASSPPGLAKYEQYF.

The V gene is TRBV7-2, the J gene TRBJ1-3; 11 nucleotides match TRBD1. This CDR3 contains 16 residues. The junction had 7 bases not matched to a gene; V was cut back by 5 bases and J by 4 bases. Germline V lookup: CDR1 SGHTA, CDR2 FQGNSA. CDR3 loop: CASSVGQGALGNTIYF. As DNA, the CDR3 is TGTGCCAGCAGCGTAGGACAGGGGGCGTTAGGAAACACCATATATTTT.

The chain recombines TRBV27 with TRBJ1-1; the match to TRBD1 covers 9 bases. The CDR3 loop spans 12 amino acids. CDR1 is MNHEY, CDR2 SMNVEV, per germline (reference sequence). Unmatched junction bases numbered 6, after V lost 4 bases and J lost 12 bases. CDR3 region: CASSYHRGRTFF. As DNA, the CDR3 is TGTGCCAGCAGTTACCACAGGGGGCGAACTTTCTTT.

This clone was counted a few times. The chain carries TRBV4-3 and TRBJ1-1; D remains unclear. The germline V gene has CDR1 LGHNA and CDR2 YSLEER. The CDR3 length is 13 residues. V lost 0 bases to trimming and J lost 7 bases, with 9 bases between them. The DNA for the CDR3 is TGCGCCAGCAGCCAAGAAAGAGCCGGTGAAGCTTTCTTT. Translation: CASSQERAGEAFF.

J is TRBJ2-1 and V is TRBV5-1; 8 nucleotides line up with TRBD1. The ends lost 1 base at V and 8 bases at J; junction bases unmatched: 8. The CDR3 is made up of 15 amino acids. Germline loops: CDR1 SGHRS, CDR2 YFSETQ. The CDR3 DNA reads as TGCGCCAGCAGCTTGACGGGGACAGGCAGGGATGAGCAGTTCTTC. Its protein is CASSLTGTGRDEQFF.

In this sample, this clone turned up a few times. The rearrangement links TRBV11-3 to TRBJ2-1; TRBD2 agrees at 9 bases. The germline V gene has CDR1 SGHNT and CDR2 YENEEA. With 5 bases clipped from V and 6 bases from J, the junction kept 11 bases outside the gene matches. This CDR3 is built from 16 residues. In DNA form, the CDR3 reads TGTGCCAGCAGCCAACCCGGGACTAGCTCCGGCAATGAGCAGTTCTTC. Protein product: CASSQPGTSSGNEQFF.

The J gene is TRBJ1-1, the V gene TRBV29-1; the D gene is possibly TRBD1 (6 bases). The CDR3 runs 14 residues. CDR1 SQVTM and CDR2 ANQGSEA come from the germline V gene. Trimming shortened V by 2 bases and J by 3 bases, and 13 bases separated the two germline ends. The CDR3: CSVENTGTYTEAFF. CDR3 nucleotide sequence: TGCAGCGTTGAAAATACAGGGACCTACACTGAAGCTTTCTTT.

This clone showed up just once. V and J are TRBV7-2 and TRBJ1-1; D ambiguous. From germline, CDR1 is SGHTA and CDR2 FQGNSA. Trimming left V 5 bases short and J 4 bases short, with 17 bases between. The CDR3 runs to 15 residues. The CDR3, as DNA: TGTGCCAGCAGCATGGAGGACTGGGAGAGCACTGAAGCTTTCTTT. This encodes CASSMEDWESTEAFF. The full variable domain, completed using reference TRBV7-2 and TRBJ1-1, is GAGVSQSPSNKVTEKGKDVELRCDPISGHTALYWYRQSLGQGLEFLIYFQGNSAPDKSGLPSDRFSAERTGGSVSTLTIQRTQQEDSAVYLCASSMEDWESTEAFFGQGTRLTVV.

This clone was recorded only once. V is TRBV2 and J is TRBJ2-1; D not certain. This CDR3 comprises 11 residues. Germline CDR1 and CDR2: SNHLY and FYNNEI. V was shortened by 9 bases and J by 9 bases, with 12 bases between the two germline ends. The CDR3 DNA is TGTGCCAGTCGAGAGGTGGGTGAGCAGTTCTTC. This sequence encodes CASREVGEQFF.

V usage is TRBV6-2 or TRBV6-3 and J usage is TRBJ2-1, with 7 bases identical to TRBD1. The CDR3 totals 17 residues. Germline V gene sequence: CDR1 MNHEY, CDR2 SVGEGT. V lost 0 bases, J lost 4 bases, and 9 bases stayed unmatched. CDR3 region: CASSYSSLRGPYNEQFF. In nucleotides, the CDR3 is TGTGCCAGCAGTTACTCCAGCTTGAGGGGGCCGTACAATGAGCAGTTCTTC.

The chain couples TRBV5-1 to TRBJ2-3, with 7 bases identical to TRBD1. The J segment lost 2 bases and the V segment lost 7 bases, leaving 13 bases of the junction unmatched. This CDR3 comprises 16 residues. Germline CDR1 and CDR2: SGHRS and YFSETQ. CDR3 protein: CASGPRQGSSTDTQYF. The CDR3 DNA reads TGCGCCAGCGGCCCCAGACAGGGTAGTTCCACAGATACGCAGTATTTT.

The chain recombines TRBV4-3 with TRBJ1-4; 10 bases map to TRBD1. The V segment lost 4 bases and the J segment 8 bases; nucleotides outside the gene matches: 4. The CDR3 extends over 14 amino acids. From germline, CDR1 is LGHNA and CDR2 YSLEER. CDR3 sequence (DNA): TGCGCCAGCAGCCGGGACAGGGGAAAGGAAAAACTGTTTTTT. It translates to CASSRDRGKEKLFF.

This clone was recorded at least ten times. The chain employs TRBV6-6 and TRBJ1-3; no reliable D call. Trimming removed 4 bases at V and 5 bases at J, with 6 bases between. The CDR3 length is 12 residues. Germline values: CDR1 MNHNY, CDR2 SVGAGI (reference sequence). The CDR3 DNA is TGTGCCAGCAGTTCCAGTCGAAACACCATATATTTT. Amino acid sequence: CASSSSRNTIYF.

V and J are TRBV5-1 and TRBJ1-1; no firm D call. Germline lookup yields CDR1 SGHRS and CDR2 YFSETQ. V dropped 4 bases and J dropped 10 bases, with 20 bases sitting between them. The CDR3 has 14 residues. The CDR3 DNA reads TGCGCCAGCAGCCCCGGAGAGAGAGGGTTCGCAGCTTTCTTT. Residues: CASSPGERGFAAFF. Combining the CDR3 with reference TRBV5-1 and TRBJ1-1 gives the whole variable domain KAGVTQTPRYLIKTRGQQVTLSCSPISGHRSVSWYQQTPGQGLQFLFEYFSETQRNKGNFPGRFSGRQFSNSRSEMNVSTLELGDSALYLCASSPGERGFAAFFGQGTRLTVV.

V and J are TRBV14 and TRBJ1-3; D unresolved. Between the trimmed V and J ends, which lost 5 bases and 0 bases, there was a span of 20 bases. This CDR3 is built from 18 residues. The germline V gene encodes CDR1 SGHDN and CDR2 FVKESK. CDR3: CASSARGPATFSGNTIYF. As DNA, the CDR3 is TGTGCCAGCAGCGCCAGAGGTCCCGCTACATTCTCTGGAAACACCATATATTTT.

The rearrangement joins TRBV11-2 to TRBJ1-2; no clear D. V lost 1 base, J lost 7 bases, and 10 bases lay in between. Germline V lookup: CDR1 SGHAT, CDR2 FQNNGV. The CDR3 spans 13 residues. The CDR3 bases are TGTGCCAGCAGCTTAGTTGAGGGATCTGGCTACACCTTC. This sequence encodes CASSLVEGSGYTF.

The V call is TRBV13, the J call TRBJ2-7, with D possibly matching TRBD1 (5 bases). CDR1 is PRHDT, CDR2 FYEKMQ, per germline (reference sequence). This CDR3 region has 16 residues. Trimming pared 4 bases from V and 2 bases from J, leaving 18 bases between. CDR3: CASSSRFGAGPYEQYF. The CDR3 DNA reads TGTGCCAGCAGCTCCAGGTTTGGGGCAGGGCCCTACGAGCAGTACTTC.

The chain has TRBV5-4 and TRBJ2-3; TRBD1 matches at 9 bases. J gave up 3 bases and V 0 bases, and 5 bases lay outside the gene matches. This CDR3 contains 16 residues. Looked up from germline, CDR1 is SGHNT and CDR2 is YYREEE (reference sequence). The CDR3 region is CASSLGGTGLTDTQYF. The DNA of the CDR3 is TGTGCCAGCAGCTTGGGAGGGACAGGGCTAACAGATACGCAGTATTTT.

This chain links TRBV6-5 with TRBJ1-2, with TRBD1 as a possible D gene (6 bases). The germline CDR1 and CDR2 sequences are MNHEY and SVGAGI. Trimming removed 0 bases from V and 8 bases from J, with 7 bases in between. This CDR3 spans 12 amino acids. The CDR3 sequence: CASSYSTGGYTF. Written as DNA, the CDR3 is TGTGCCAGCAGTTACTCGACAGGAGGCTACACCTTC.

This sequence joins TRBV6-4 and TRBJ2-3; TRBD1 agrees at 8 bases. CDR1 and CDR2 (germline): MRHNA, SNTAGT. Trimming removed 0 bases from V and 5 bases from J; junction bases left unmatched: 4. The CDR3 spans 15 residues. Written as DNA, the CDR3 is TGTGCCAGCAGTGACTCCAGGGGGCAGTTAGATACGCAGTATTTT. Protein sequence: CASSDSRGQLDTQYF.

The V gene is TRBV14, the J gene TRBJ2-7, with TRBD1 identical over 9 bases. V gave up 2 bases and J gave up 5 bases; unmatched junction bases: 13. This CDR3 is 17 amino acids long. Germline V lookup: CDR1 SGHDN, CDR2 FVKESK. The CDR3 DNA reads TGTGCCAGCAGCCAACTACGTCCGAGAACAGGGGGCGACGAGCAGTACTTC. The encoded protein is CASSQLRPRTGGDEQYF.

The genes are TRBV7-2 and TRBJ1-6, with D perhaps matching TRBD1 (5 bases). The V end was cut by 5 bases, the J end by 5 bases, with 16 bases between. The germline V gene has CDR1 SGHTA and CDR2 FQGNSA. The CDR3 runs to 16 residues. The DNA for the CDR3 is TGTGCCAGCAGCCCCCGGGGAGGGGCCAATAATTCACCCCTCCACTTT. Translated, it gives CASSPRGGANNSPLHF.